The 20 T cell receptor beta chains listed next were all sequenced from one sample in a study of cytomegalovirus exposure and HLA in healthy donors. The primer mix had 60 Vbeta and 13 Jbeta primers. TCRdb's copy holds only in-frame clones and misses some; the assay was immunoSEQ multiplex PCR. The sample consists of about 140,000 clones, more than 75% of them appearing once. Sequenced material: PBMCs. These receptors were obtained from a man aged 50 to 60 in good health and CMV-seronegative.

The genes are TRBV2 and TRBJ2-2, with D tentatively TRBD1 (6 bases). V was cut by 9 bases and J by 2 bases, with 19 bases left in between. CDR1 and CDR2 (germline): SNHLY, FYNNEI. The CDR3 consists of 16 residues. The CDR3 DNA reads as TGTGCCAGTAGCCAAAAAGGGACACAAAACACCGGGGAGCTGTTTTTT. Translating it yields CASSQKGTQNTGELFF. Complete variable domain (other parts from reference TRBV2 and TRBJ2-2): EPEVTQTPSHQVTQMGQEVILRCVPISNHLYFYWYRQILGQKVEFLVSFYNNEISEKSEIFDDQFSVERPDGSNFTLKIRSTKLEDSAMYFCASSQKGTQNTGELFFGEGSRLTVL.

The J gene is TRBJ2-1, the V gene TRBV2, with D tentatively TRBD2 (5 bases). The germline V and J ends were trimmed by 4 bases and 6 bases, with 13 bases remaining between them. CDR1 and CDR2 (germline): SNHLY, FYNNEI. CDR3 length equals 14 residues. The CDR3 region is CASSGGRTVNEQFF. The CDR3 DNA is TGTGCCAGCAGTGGCGGGCGTACAGTCAATGAGCAGTTCTTC.

V usage is TRBV30 and J usage is TRBJ2-1; 7 bases align to TRBD1. Germline V gene sequence: CDR1 GTSNPN, CDR2 SVGIG (reference sequence). J was trimmed by 6 bases and V by 1 base; bases with no gene match: 3. This CDR3 contains 13 residues. In nucleotides, the CDR3 is TGTGCCTGGAGTGCTAACAGGGGCAATGAGCAGTTCTTC. Protein sequence: CAWSANRGNEQFF.

In this sample, this clone turned up once. The rearrangement uses TRBV27 and TRBJ2-4; weak D call: TRBD1 (6 bases). Germline V gene sequence: CDR1 MNHEY, CDR2 SMNVEV (reference sequence). The ends were cut back, 5 bases at V and 0 bases at J, with 8 bases in the middle. The CDR3 has 14 residues. The CDR3 loop is CASSVQGAKNIQYF. The DNA of the CDR3 is TGTGCCAGCAGTGTACAGGGAGCCAAAAACATTCAGTACTTC.

The chain is built from TRBV25-1 and TRBJ1-2; 12 bases line up with TRBD1. The CDR3 contains 15 residues. Trimming cost V 2 bases and J 8 bases; bases outside gene matches: 6. In germline, CDR1 is MGHDK, CDR2 SYGVNS. The CDR3 DNA follows: TGTGCCAGCAGTGAACCCGGGACAGGGGGCCGGGGCTACACCTTC. It translates to CASSEPGTGGRGYTF.

The chain couples TRBV9 to TRBJ1-2; a possible D gene is TRBD1 (5 bases). The ends were cut back, 0 bases at V and 2 bases at J, with 8 bases in the middle. The CDR3 has 14 residues. Germline V gene lookup returns CDR1 SGDLS and CDR2 YYNGEE. This CDR3 reads CASSVVSGNYGYTF. CDR3 nucleotides: TGTGCCAGCAGCGTAGTGTCAGGGAACTATGGCTACACCTTC.

The rearrangement links TRBV5-1 to TRBJ2-6; possibly TRBD2 for D (5 bases). This CDR3 is 16 amino acids long. The germline V gene encodes CDR1 SGHRS and CDR2 YFSETQ. V lost 4 bases, J lost 0 bases, and 11 bases lay in between. The CDR3 bases are TGCGCCAGCAGCCCCGGACTGTCCTCTGGGGCCAACGTCCTGACTTTC. Translation: CASSPGLSSGANVLTF. Based on the CDR3 plus reference TRBV5-1 and TRBJ2-6, the full variable domain is KAGVTQTPRYLIKTRGQQVTLSCSPISGHRSVSWYQQTPGQGLQFLFEYFSETQRNKGNFPGRFSGRQFSNSRSEMNVSTLELGDSALYLCASSPGLSSGANVLTFGAGSRLTVL.

V and J are TRBV4-1 and TRBJ2-3; TRBD2 aligns across 8 bases. Unmatched junction bases numbered 6, after V lost 0 bases and J lost 1 base. Germline loops: CDR1 MGHRA, CDR2 YSYEKL. The length of the CDR3 is 17 residues. This chain's CDR3 is CASSQESTSGGTDTQYF. The CDR3 DNA follows: TGCGCCAGCAGCCAAGAATCTACTAGCGGAGGCACAGATACGCAGTATTTT.

This clone was observed a single time. The rearrangement joins TRBV19 to TRBJ1-4, with D possibly matching TRBD1 (6 bases). This CDR3 has 15 amino acids. The germline V and J ends were trimmed by 5 bases and 3 bases, with 13 bases remaining between them. Per germline, CDR1 LNHDA and CDR2 SQIVND (reference sequence). CDR3 loop: CASSAIGTPNEKLFF. As DNA, the CDR3 is TGTGCCAGTAGTGCCATCGGGACACCTAATGAAAAACTGTTTTTT.

This clone was observed a few times. The chain employs TRBV19 and TRBJ1-4; TRBD1 matches at 8 bases. The V segment lost 3 bases and the J segment 7 bases; nucleotides outside the gene matches: 7. Germline CDR1 reads LNHDA; CDR2 reads SQIVND (reference sequence). The CDR3 runs to 15 residues. CDR3 in DNA: TGTGCCAGTAGTATTGCAGGGGGCTCCGGTGAAAAACTGTTTTTT. It is translated as CASSIAGGSGEKLFF.

V is TRBV4-2 and J is TRBJ2-1, with TRBD2 identical over 7 bases. The trim removed 1 base at V and 4 bases at J, leaving 7 bases unmatched. The CDR3 extends over 16 amino acids. Germline CDR1 and CDR2: LGHNA and YNFKEQ. This CDR3 is CASSQGLASGYNEQFF. As DNA, the CDR3 is TGTGCCAGCAGCCAAGGACTAGCCTCGGGGTACAATGAGCAGTTCTTC.

The rearrangement links TRBV6-4 to TRBJ2-2; 10 positions agree with TRBD2. Germline V CDR1 and CDR2: MRHNA, SNTAGT. The CDR3 is 14 residues long. V trimming: 4 bases; J trimming: 5 bases; junction bases outside the gene matches: 1. This CDR3 is CASSASGSTGELFF. CDR3 DNA: TGTGCCAGCAGTGCTAGCGGGAGTACCGGGGAGCTGTTTTTT.

The rearrangement uses TRBV9 and TRBJ2-5; possibly TRBD1 for D (6 bases). Trimming stripped 4 bases from V and 4 bases from J, with 17 bases between. The CDR3 runs to 15 residues. Germline CDR1 and CDR2: SGDLS and YYNGEE. The DNA for the CDR3 is TGTGCCAGCAGCCATGGGACACTCAAGGGAGAGACCCAGTACTTC. It yields the protein CASSHGTLKGETQYF. Using reference TRBV9 and TRBJ2-5 for the parts outside the CDR3, the full variable domain is DSGVTQTPKHLITATGQRVTLRCSPRSGDLSVYWYQQSLDQGLQFLIQYYNGEERAKGNILERFSAQQFPDLHSELNLSSLELGDSALYFCASSHGTLKGETQYFGPGTRLLVL.

The count of this clone is one. The CDR3 coding sequence is TGTGCCAGCAGTGGATCGACAGGGGACCGGTACGAGCAGTACTTC. Amino acid sequence: CASSGSTGDRYEQYF. The chain employs TRBV6-5 and TRBJ2-7; 8 nucleotides match TRBD1. Germline assignment: CDR1 MNHEY and CDR2 SVGAGI. The J segment lost 4 bases and the V segment lost 5 bases, leaving 10 bases of the junction unmatched. CDR3 length: 15 residues.

This clone has just a few counts. CDR3 DNA sequence: TGTGCCAGCAGCTTAGCCTACGGCTCCTACAATGAGCAGTTCTTC. This codes for CASSLAYGSYNEQFF. This chain joins TRBV7-2 and TRBJ2-1; D is uncertain. Germline V CDR1 and CDR2: SGHTA, FQGNSA. V was pared by 0 bases and J by 0 bases, with 6 bases between. This CDR3 region has 15 residues.

This chain uses TRBV2 with TRBJ1-5, with 12 bases fitting TRBD1. With V trimmed by 7 bases and J by 2 bases, 3 bases remained unmatched. The length of the CDR3 is 15 residues. Germline V gives CDR1 SNHLY, CDR2 FYNNEI. CDR3 in DNA: TGTGCCAGCATGGGACAGGGGGCCGGCAATCAGCCCCAGCATTTT. Encoded protein: CASMGQGAGNQPQHF.

This clone was found once. At one end, the junction sequence differs from germline, possibly due to a read error. The chain uses TRBV7-9 and TRBJ2-7; possible D gene TRBD1, 5 bases. CDR1 SEHNR and CDR2 FQNEAQ come from the germline V gene (reference sequence). The length of the CDR3 is 12 residues. The CDR3, as DNA: TGTTCCAGCAGCTTGACAGTCTACGAGCAGTACTTC. Translation gives CSSSLTVYEQYF. Using reference TRBV7-9 and TRBJ2-7 for the parts outside the CDR3, the full variable domain is DTGVSQNPRHKITKRGQNVTFRCDPISEHNRLYWYRQTLGQGPEFLTYFQNEAQLEKSRLLSDRFSAERPKGSFSTLEIQRTEQGDSAMYLCSSSLTVYEQYFGPGTRLTVT.

This sequence joins TRBV7-9 and TRBJ1-2, with 10 bases lining up with TRBD1. The CDR3 has 15 residues. The trim removed 4 bases at V and 4 bases at J, leaving 6 bases unmatched. The germline V gene has CDR1 SEHNR and CDR2 FQNEAQ (reference sequence). The CDR3 sequence is CASSWGQGPGYGYTF. As DNA, the CDR3 is TGTGCCAGCAGCTGGGGACAGGGGCCTGGCTATGGCTACACCTTC. Full variable domain (missing parts from reference TRBV7-9 and TRBJ1-2): DTGVSQNPRHKITKRGQNVTFRCDPISEHNRLYWYRQTLGQGPEFLTYFQNEAQLEKSRLLSDRFSAERPKGSFSTLEIQRTEQGDSAMYLCASSWGQGPGYGYTFGSGTRLTVV.

The CDR3 protein is CASTARATQPQHF. The CDR3 DNA reads TGTGCCAGTACAGCCAGGGCCACTCAGCCCCAGCATTTT. The V gene is TRBV19, the J gene TRBJ1-5; weak D call: TRBD1 (5 bases). The V and J ends lost 7 bases and 6 bases respectively, with 13 bases between them. Germline V gene data show CDR1 as LNHDA and CDR2 as SQIVND (reference sequence). The CDR3 has 13 amino acids.

The gene calls are TRBV7-7 and TRBJ2-1; TRBD2 matches at 9 bases. The CDR3 covers 17 residues. CDR1 SSHAT and CDR2 FNYEAQ come from the germline V gene (reference sequence). J lost 8 bases, V lost 1 base, and 12 bases had no gene match. The CDR3 here is CASSLGPRAGGPHEQFF. DNA of the CDR3: TGTGCCAGCAGCTTAGGCCCCAGGGCGGGGGGGCCTCATGAGCAGTTCTTC.